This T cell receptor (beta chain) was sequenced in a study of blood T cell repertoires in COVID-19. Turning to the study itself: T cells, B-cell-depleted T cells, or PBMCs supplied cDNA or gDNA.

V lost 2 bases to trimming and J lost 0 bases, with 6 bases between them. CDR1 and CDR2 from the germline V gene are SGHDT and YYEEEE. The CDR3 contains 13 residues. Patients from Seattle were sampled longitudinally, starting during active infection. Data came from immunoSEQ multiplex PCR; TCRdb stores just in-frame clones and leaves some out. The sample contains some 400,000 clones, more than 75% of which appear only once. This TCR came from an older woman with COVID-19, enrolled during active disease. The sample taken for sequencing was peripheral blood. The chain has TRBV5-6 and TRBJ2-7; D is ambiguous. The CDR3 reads CASSFYISYEQYF. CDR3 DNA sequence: TGTGCCAGCAGCTTTTACATCTCCTACGAGCAGTACTTC.